Below are 32 T cell receptor beta chains sequenced from a single sample in a study of cytomegalovirus exposure and HLA in healthy donors. Primers included in the PCR were 60 Vbeta and 13 Jbeta primers. The protocol was immunoSEQ multiplex PCR, while the TCRdb copy is restricted to in-frame clones and leaves out a portion. The sample yields 95,000 to 150,000 clones, over 60% seen once. What was sequenced was PBMCs. The receptors were gathered from a man aged 18 to 29 in good health and CMV-seronegative.

The rearrangement links TRBV27 to TRBJ1-2; 9 bases are a match to TRBD1. V trimming: 3 bases; J trimming: 6 bases; junction bases outside the gene matches: 5. The CDR3 runs 14 residues. The germline CDR1 and CDR2 sequences are MNHEY and SMNVEV (reference sequence). Written as DNA, the CDR3 is TGTGCCAGCAGTTTGGACAGGGGAAGGAATGGCTACACCTTC. Translated, it gives CASSLDRGRNGYTF.

The chain carries TRBV4-1 and TRBJ1-2; TRBD1 matches at 11 bases. Germline values: CDR1 MGHRA, CDR2 YSYEKL. There are 13 residues in the CDR3. V lost 3 bases and J lost 11; bases outside the gene matches: 5. The DNA of the CDR3 is TGCGCCAGCAGCCAGGACGGGGACAGGGGGTACACCTTC. It yields the protein CASSQDGDRGYTF.

The chain carries TRBV11-1 and TRBJ2-1; 7 bases line up with TRBD1. There are 15 residues in the CDR3. Germline V lookup: CDR1 SGHAT, CDR2 FQDESV (reference sequence). Trimming took 3 bases from V and 5 from J; bases not matched to a gene: 7. CDR3 coding DNA: TGTGCCAGCAGCTTCCGGGACAGCTATAACAATGAGCAGTTCTTC. This codes for CASSFRDSYNNEQFF.

Only a few counts were recorded for this clone. This chain connects TRBV7-9 to TRBJ2-3, with 9 bases fitting TRBD2. The CDR3 has 17 residues. V lost 1 base and J lost 4; bases outside the gene matches: 9. Germline V gene data show CDR1 as SEHNR and CDR2 as FQNEAQ (reference sequence). CDR3 sequence reads: CASSLVPGLASPDTQYF. Written as DNA, the CDR3 is TGTGCCAGCAGCTTAGTACCGGGACTAGCAAGCCCAGATACGCAGTATTTT. Supplemented by reference TRBV7-9 and TRBJ2-3, the full variable domain reads DTGVSQNPRHKITKRGQNVTFRCDPISEHNRLYWYRQTLGQGPEFLTYFQNEAQLEKSRLLSDRFSAERPKGSFSTLEIQRTEQGDSAMYLCASSLVPGLASPDTQYFGPGTRLTVL.

The chain joins TRBV7-9 to TRBJ2-7; a weak D match, TRBD2 (5 bases). This CDR3 has 11 residues. Deletions cut 6 bases from V and 9 bases from J, with 12 bases between. The germline V gene has CDR1 SEHNR and CDR2 FQNEAQ (reference sequence). The CDR3 bases are TGTGCCAGCAGTTTCGCGGAGGTGCAGTACTTC. Translation gives CASSFAEVQYF. The entire variable domain, with the rest obtained from reference TRBV7-9 and TRBJ2-7, is as follows: DTGVSQNPRHKITKRGQNVTFRCDPISEHNRLYWYRQTLGQGPEFLTYFQNEAQLEKSRLLSDRFSAERPKGSFSTLEIQRTEQGDSAMYLCASSFAEVQYFGPGTRLTVT.

A few counts support this clone. The chain has TRBV19 and TRBJ2-5; D ambiguous. This CDR3 contains 14 residues. Germline-derived CDR1 and CDR2 are LNHDA and SQIVND (reference sequence). Trimming pared 3 bases from V and 5 bases from J, leaving 13 bases between. CDR3 loop: CASSITGAAETQYF. The CDR3, as DNA: TGTGCCAGTAGTATTACCGGAGCAGCGGAGACCCAGTACTTC.

The CDR3 here is CASSPGGNQPQHF. The CDR3, as DNA: TGTGCCAGCAGTCCCGGGGGCAATCAGCCCCAGCATTTT. The chain couples TRBV27 to TRBJ1-5; unclear D gene. The germline gives CDR1 MNHEY, CDR2 SMNVEV (reference sequence). The CDR3 has 13 residues. V was clipped by 5 bases and J by 2 bases, with 7 bases between them.

In its sample, this clone was seen a few times. The genes are TRBV4-1 and TRBJ1-5; 8 bases are a match to TRBD1. V lost 3 bases to trimming and J lost 6 bases; unmatched junction nucleotides: 7. The CDR3 runs to 15 residues. Germline V gene lookup returns CDR1 MGHRA and CDR2 YSYEKL. This chain's CDR3 is CASSQIAGGSQPQHF. DNA for the CDR3: TGCGCCAGCAGCCAGATCGCAGGGGGCAGTCAGCCCCAGCATTTT.

On this clone: Mismatch with germline at one junction end may stem from a read error. The chain has TRBV23-1 and TRBJ1-1, with 7 bases fitting TRBD1. TRBV23-1 is an ORF; its function is uncertain. The length of the CDR3 is 13 residues. CDR3 nucleotides: TGCGCCGGCAGTCAAGGGGACAGCGCTGAAGCTTTCTTT. Translation gives CAGSQGDSAEAFF.

The chain has TRBV27 and TRBJ2-1; D perhaps matches TRBD1 (6 bases). The germline CDR1 and CDR2 sequences are MNHEY and SMNVEV (reference sequence). Between the trimmed V and J ends, which lost 2 bases and 7 bases, there was a span of 18 bases. CDR3 length equals 16 residues. CDR3 loop: CASSLQGQRLGNEQFF. As DNA, the CDR3 is TGTGCCAGCAGTTTACAGGGGCAAAGGCTTGGGAATGAGCAGTTCTTC.

V is TRBV2 and J is TRBJ1-3; D ambiguous. The CDR3 consists of 15 residues. Germline-derived CDR1 and CDR2 are SNHLY and FYNNEI. V was trimmed by 3 bases and J by 0 bases, leaving 9 bases between them. The CDR3 nucleotides read TGTGCCAGCAGTGATGGGCAGCTCTCTGGAAACACCATATATTTT. Translated: CASSDGQLSGNTIYF.

V gene TRBV6-5 combines with J gene TRBJ1-3; 7 positions match TRBD1. This CDR3 region has 15 residues. Germline V gene sequence: CDR1 MNHEY, CDR2 SVGAGI. V lost 6 bases, J lost 2 bases, and 7 bases stayed unmatched. CDR3 loop: CASSATGATGNTIYF. CDR3 coding DNA: TGTGCCAGCAGCGCAACAGGGGCTACTGGAAACACCATATATTTT.

This clone came up once. V and J are TRBV6-6 and TRBJ1-2; perhaps TRBD1 as D (6 bases). The CDR3 contains 15 residues. The ends were cut back, 6 bases at V and 8 bases at J, with 22 bases in the middle. CDR1 is MNHNY, CDR2 SVGAGI, per germline (reference sequence). The chain's CDR3 is CASSQPDRTAGGYTF. CDR3 DNA: TGTGCCAGCAGCCAACCCGACAGGACGGCGGGCGGCTACACCTTC.

The J gene is TRBJ1-1, the V gene TRBV6-5, with D tentatively TRBD1 (6 bases). The ends were cut back, 4 bases at V and 4 bases at J, with 10 bases in the middle. Germline V gene sequence: CDR1 MNHEY, CDR2 SVGAGI. The CDR3 loop spans 13 amino acids. Written as DNA, the CDR3 is TGTGCCAGCAGTTCAGGCAGGGGCACTGAAGCTTTCTTT. It encodes CASSSGRGTEAFF.

CDR3 nucleotide sequence: TGTGCCAGTAGTAGTGGACTAGCGGGGGAGACCCAGTACTTC. Amino acids: CASSSGLAGETQYF. V gene TRBV19 combines with J gene TRBJ2-5; TRBD2 matches at 12 bases. The CDR3 sequence is 14 residues long. CDR1 is LNHDA and CDR2 is SQIVND in the germline V gene (reference sequence). Unmatched junction bases numbered 2, after V lost 4 bases and J lost 5 bases.

This clone was seen more than once but under ten times. The V call is TRBV28, the J call TRBJ1-5; 7 nucleotides match TRBD1. CDR3 length: 23 residues. After removal of 5 bases from V and 0 bases from J, the junction contained 28 bases not matched to a gene. Germline V gene sequence: CDR1 MDHEN, CDR2 SYDVKM. The CDR3 region has the DNA TGTGCCAGCAGTCCCTCGCGAGATTCTAGGGGACAGCTTATTAGATATAGCAATCAGCCCCAGCATTTT. Encoded protein: CASSPSRDSRGQLIRYSNQPQHF.

The CDR3 bases are TGTGCCTGGAGCGGACAGGAAGATCAGCCCCAGCATTTT. Translating gives CAWSGQEDQPQHF. This chain links TRBV30 with TRBJ1-5; 7 bases fit TRBD1. The CDR3 totals 13 residues. The germline V gene has CDR1 GTSNPN and CDR2 SVGIG (reference sequence). V lost 3 bases to trimming and J lost 5 bases; unmatched junction nucleotides: 4.

The chain links TRBV13 to TRBJ2-6; 7 nucleotides agree with TRBD2. The germline V gene encodes CDR1 PRHDT and CDR2 FYEKMQ (reference sequence). After removal of 5 bases from V and 0 bases from J, the junction contained 13 bases not matched to a gene. The CDR3 runs 19 residues. The CDR3 DNA is TGTGCCAGCAGCCCGGGGGGAGGACGTTCGAACTCTGGGGCCAACGTCCTGACTTTC. Translating gives CASSPGGGRSNSGANVLTF.

The gene calls are TRBV28 and TRBJ2-5; no firm D call. Germline CDR1 MDHEN, CDR2 SYDVKM. Trimming stripped 5 bases from V and 5 bases from J, with 12 bases between. The CDR3 consists of 13 residues. In nucleotides, the CDR3 is TGTGCCAGCAGTGACTGGTCCCACGAGACCCAGTACTTC. It yields the protein CASSDWSHETQYF.

The gene calls are TRBV10-3 and TRBJ1-1; 7 bases map to TRBD1. V shed 3 bases, J shed 5 bases, and the junction held 18 bases outside the gene matches. Germline V gene lookup returns CDR1 ENHRY and CDR2 SYGVKD. The CDR3 has 18 residues. CDR3 sequence reads: CAISEKGNLDGDRTEAFF. The CDR3 bases are TGTGCCATCAGTGAAAAGGGTAACCTGGACGGGGACAGAACTGAAGCTTTCTTT.

This CDR3 is CSVKGADTQYF. The CDR3 nucleotides read TGCAGCGTAAAGGGGGCAGATACGCAGTATTTT. The chain recombines TRBV29-1 with TRBJ2-3, with a possible D match to TRBD1 (6 bases). Trimming removed 6 bases at V and 4 bases at J, with 8 bases between. This CDR3 comprises 11 residues. Germline CDR1 SQVTM, CDR2 ANQGSEA.

Here the CDR3 reads CASSYRGRSSYNEQFF. CDR3 coding DNA: TGTGCCAGCAGTTACAGGGGCAGGAGCTCCTACAATGAGCAGTTCTTC. The V gene is TRBV6-5, the J gene TRBJ2-1; tentatively, D is TRBD1 (5 bases). CDR3 length: 16 residues. Germline V gene data show CDR1 as MNHEY and CDR2 as SVGAGI. The germline V and J ends were trimmed by 2 bases and 0 bases, with 11 bases remaining between them.

The rearrangement uses TRBV30 and TRBJ1-5; possibly TRBD1 for D (6 bases). The CDR3 contains 14 residues. Germline CDR1 reads GTSNPN; CDR2 reads SVGIG (reference sequence). Trimming took off 4 bases at V and 5 bases at J, with 15 bases between the two ends. This CDR3 reads CAWKDRGGDQPQHF. Written as DNA, the CDR3 is TGTGCCTGGAAGGACAGAGGCGGCGATCAGCCCCAGCATTTT.

This clone was seen just once. At one of its ends the junction is not consistent with the germline gene, which may arise from a read error. The sample carries other DNA sequences with the same CDR3. The gene calls are TRBV30 and TRBJ1-5, with D possibly matching TRBD1 (6 bases). The CDR3 sequence is 12 residues long. Germline CDR1 GTSNPN, CDR2 SVGIG (reference sequence). The CDR3 DNA is TGTGCCTGGAGCCCAGGGGCCCAGCCCCAGCACTTT. It translates to CAWSPGAQPQHF.

This sequence joins TRBV7-9 and TRBJ1-2, with D possibly matching TRBD1 (6 bases). Trimming cost V 2 bases and J 8 bases, with 12 bases left between them. The CDR3 has 13 amino acids. The germline gives CDR1 SEHNR, CDR2 FQNEAQ (reference sequence). The DNA of the CDR3 is TGTGCCAGCAGCTTATCAGGGGAAGGCGGCTACACCTTC. Its translation: CASSLSGEGGYTF.

The chain carries TRBV19 and TRBJ2-5; TRBD1 matches 8 bases. Germline V lookup: CDR1 LNHDA, CDR2 SQIVND (reference sequence). V was clipped by 7 bases and J by 5 bases; unmatched bases: 9. This CDR3 has 14 residues. The CDR3 nucleotides are TGTGCCAGTACGGAGGCAGGGGGCACGGAGACCCAGTACTTC. Residues: CASTEAGGTETQYF.

In this sample, this clone turned up a few times. This chain uses TRBV2 with TRBJ1-4; a possible D gene is TRBD1 (5 bases). The length of the CDR3 is 16 residues. CDR1 and CDR2 (germline): SNHLY, FYNNEI. V lost 2 bases to trimming and J lost 8 bases, with 18 bases between them. CDR3 DNA sequence: TGTGCCAGCAGTGAAATCATGGACACCGGTTGGGAAAAACTGTTTTTT. Its translation is CASSEIMDTGWEKLFF.

The chain is built from TRBV29-1 and TRBJ1-3; 9 bases are shared with TRBD1. CDR3 length: 13 amino acids. Germline V gene data show CDR1 as SQVTM and CDR2 as ANQGSEA. V lost 6 bases and J lost 4; bases outside the gene matches: 4. CDR3 DNA sequence: TGCAGCGTGGCCGGGACAGGGGGAAACACCATATATTTT. Translation: CSVAGTGGNTIYF.

The table lists this clone with a few counts. At the DNA level, this CDR3 is encoded by other sequences in the same sample as well. For the CDR3, the DNA is TGTGCCAGCAGTGAAGCAGGGGGAAGTAATCAGCCCCAGCATTTT. Its translation: CASSEAGGSNQPQHF. The chain combines TRBV6-1 with TRBJ1-5; D is perhaps TRBD1 (6 bases). Trimming took off 0 bases at V and 4 bases at J, with 10 bases between the two ends. In germline, CDR1 is MNHNS, CDR2 SASEGT. The CDR3 has 15 residues.

This clone was picked up a small number of times. The gene calls are TRBV11-2 and TRBJ2-1, with 10 bases lining up with TRBD2. This CDR3 spans 13 amino acids. The germline V gene has CDR1 SGHAT and CDR2 FQNNGV. V lost 3 bases, J lost 7 bases, and 0 bases stayed unmatched. CDR3 sequence (DNA): TGTGCCAGCAGCTTTAGCGGGAGGAATGAGCAGTTCTTC. This translates into CASSFSGRNEQFF.

The CDR3 nucleotides are TGTGCCAGCAGCGTGGACACTTACTCCTACGAGCAGTACTTC. Translation gives CASSVDTYSYEQYF. This rearrangement joins TRBV9 to TRBJ2-7, with D perhaps matching TRBD1 (5 bases). Germline V gives CDR1 SGDLS, CDR2 YYNGEE. CDR3 length: 14 residues. The V gene lost 2 bases and the J gene lost 0 bases, with 9 bases spanning the gap.

This chain uses TRBV14 with TRBJ2-2; 9 bases are a match to TRBD2. V gave up 1 base and J gave up 3 bases; unmatched junction bases: 3. The germline V gene has CDR1 SGHDN and CDR2 FVKESK. The CDR3 consists of 16 residues. The CDR3 coding sequence is TGTGCCAGCAGCCAAGCGACTAGCGGCCACACCGGGGAGCTGTTTTTT. This translates into CASSQATSGHTGELFF.